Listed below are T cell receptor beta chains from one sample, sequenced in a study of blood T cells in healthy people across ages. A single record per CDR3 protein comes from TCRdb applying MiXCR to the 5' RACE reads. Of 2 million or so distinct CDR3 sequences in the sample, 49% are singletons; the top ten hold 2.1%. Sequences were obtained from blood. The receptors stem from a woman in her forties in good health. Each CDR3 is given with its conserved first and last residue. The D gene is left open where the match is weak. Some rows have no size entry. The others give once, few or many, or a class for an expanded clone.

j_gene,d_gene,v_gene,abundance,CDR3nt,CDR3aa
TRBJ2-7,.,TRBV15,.,TGTGCCACCAGCAGAGGAGGCGTCTTGGGGGACGAGCAGTACTTC,CATSRGGVLGDEQYF
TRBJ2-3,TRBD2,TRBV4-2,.,TGTGCCAGCAGCCAAGATAGGATCGCTAGCGGGGGGTTCACAGATACGCAGTATTTT,CASSQDRIASGGFTDTQYF
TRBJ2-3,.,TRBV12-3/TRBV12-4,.,TGTGCCAGCAGTTTCATTTTAGCAGATACGCAGTATTTT,CASSFILADTQYF
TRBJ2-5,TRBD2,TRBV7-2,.,TGTGCCAGCAGCTTAGTAACTAGCGGGGGGTTGGAGACCCAGTACTTC,CASSLVTSGGLETQYF
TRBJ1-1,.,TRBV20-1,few,TGCAGTGCTAGAGAACCAGGGTGGGACACTGAAGCTTTCTTT,CSAREPGWDTEAFF
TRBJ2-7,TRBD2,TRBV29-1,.,TGCAGCGCCGGGACTAGCCACGAGCAGTACTTC,CSAGTSHEQYF
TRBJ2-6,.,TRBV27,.,TGTGCCAGCAGTTTACACAGGGAAGGTTCTGGGGCCAACGTCCTGACTTTC,CASSLHREGSGANVLTF
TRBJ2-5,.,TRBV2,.,TGTGCCAGCAGTGTTTCTAGGTTCGGAGAGACCCAGTACTTC,CASSVSRFGETQYF
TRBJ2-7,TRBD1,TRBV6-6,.,TGTGCCAGCAGTGTAACAGGGGGAATCGACGAGCAGTACTTC,CASSVTGGIDEQYF
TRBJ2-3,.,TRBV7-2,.,TGTGCCAGCAGCCCTTGGCTGAGCGCAGATACGCAGTATTTT,CASSPWLSADTQYF
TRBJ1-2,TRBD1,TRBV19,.,TGTGCCAGTAGTATCTTAGGGGGCGAATCCGGCTATGGCTACACCTTC,CASSILGGESGYGYTF
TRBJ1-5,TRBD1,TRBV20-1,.,TGCAGTGCCCCTGAGAGGGACAGGGGCGGTAGCAATCAGCCCCAGCATTTT,CSAPERDRGGSNQPQHF
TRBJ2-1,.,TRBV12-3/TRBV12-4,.,TGTGCCAGCAAGTCGGCAAGCAATGAGCAGTTCTTC,CASKSASNEQFF
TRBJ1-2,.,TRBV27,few,TGTGCCAGCAGTTCAGTTTTTGGACCCATATCCTCTAACCGGGTCTATGGCTACACCTTC,CASSSVFGPISSNRVYGYTF
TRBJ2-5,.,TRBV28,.,TGTGCCAGCCAGGAGGTACAAGAGACCCAGTACTTC,CASQEVQETQYF
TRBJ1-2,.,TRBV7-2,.,TGTGCCAGCAGCTTAGCGGTTACAGGTCCTAACTATGGCTACACCTTC,CASSLAVTGPNYGYTF
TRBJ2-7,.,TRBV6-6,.,TGTGCCAGCAGTGCTTACAGCTCCTACGAGCAGTACTTC,CASSAYSSYEQYF
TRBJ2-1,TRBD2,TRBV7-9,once,TGTGCCAGCAGCTCCTCAGCCGGGACTACCGTCTACAATGAGCAGTTCTTC,CASSSSAGTTVYNEQFF
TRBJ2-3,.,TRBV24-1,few,TGTGCCACCAGTGATTCAGATACGCAGTATTTT,CATSDSDTQYF
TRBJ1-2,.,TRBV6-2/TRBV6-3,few,TGTGCCAGCAGTTACCAGTCTAACTATGGCTACACCTTC,CASSYQSNYGYTF
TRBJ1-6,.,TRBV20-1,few,TGCAGTGCTGTAACAGCGGCAAATTCACCCCTCCACTTT,CSAVTAANSPLHF
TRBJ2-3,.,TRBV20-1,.,TGCAGTGCTAGTCCTCCCCGGGGGGCAGCAGATACGCAGTATTTT,CSASPPRGAADTQYF
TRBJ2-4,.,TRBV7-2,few,TGTGCCAGCAGCTTAGATTGGAGACGGACAAACATTCAGTACTTC,CASSLDWRRTNIQYF
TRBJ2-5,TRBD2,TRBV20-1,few,TGCAGTGCTTATAGCGGGGGGGCCTCAGAGACCCAGTACTTC,CSAYSGGASETQYF
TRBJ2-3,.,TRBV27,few,TGTGCCAGCAGTGCCTTCCCCTTAGATACGCAGTATTTT,CASSAFPLDTQYF
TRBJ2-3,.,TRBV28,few,TGTGCCAGCAGTTCCGTTGTCACAGATACGCAGTATTTT,CASSSVVTDTQYF
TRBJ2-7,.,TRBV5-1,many,TGTGCCAGCAGTCCGACTAGTTCCTACGAGCAGTACTTC,CASSPTSSYEQYF
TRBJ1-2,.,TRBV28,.,TGTGCCAGCAGTTCGGGGGGGGTTCTTCATGGCTACACCTTC,CASSSGGVLHGYTF
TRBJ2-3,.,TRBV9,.,TGTGCCAGCAGCGCCTCAAGGGGGACTGTTAGGTATACGCAGTATTTT,CASSASRGTVRYTQYF
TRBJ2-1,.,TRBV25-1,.,TGTGCCAGCAGTTATAGGCGGGGTTTCTACAATGAGCAGTTCTTC,CASSYRRGFYNEQFF
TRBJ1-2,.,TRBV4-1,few,TGCGCCAGCAGCCGTACGATAAGGGGGACTAACTATGGCTACACCTTC,CASSRTIRGTNYGYTF
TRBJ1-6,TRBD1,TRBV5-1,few,TGCGCCAGCAGCTCGGAGACAGGGGTGGGTAATTCACCCCTCCACTTT,CASSSETGVGNSPLHF
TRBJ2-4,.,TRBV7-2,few,TGTGCCAGCAGCCCAAGCAGTGTACTAGCCAAAAACATTCAGTACTTC,CASSPSSVLAKNIQYF
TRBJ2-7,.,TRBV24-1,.,TGTGCCACCAGTGCCACCGGCAGTACGGACGAGCAGTACTTC,CATSATGSTDEQYF
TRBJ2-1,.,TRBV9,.,TGTGCCAGCAGCACCAGTGGACTTCCCCACAATGAGCAGTTCTTC,CASSTSGLPHNEQFF
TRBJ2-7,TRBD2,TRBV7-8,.,TGTGCCAGCAGCTTAACCCAACGCGGGGGTTACGAGCAGTACTTC,CASSLTQRGGYEQYF
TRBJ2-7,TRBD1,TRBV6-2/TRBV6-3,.,TGTGCCAGCAGCCGGGCGGGACAGGGAACCTACGAGCAGTACTTC,CASSRAGQGTYEQYF
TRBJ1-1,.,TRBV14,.,TGTGCCAGCAGCCATGCTCTGAACACTGAAGCTTTCTTT,CASSHALNTEAFF
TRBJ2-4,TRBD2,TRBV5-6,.,TGTGCCAGCAGCTTGAGGCTAGCGGGGGGAGCCAAAAACATTCAGTACTTC,CASSLRLAGGAKNIQYF
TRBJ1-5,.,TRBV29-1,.,TGCAGCGTTCTTTCACAGCCCCAGCATTTT,CSVLSQPQHF
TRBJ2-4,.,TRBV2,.,TGTGCCAGCAGGAAGACTACGGACTCGGACAACATTCAGTACTTC,CASRKTTDSDNIQYF
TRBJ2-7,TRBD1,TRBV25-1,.,TGTGCCAGCAGACAGACAGGGAAAGGGTACGAGCAGTACTTC,CASRQTGKGYEQYF
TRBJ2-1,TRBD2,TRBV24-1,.,TGTGCCACCAGTGATTCGGGACTAGCGGGGGTAAATGAGCAGTTCTTC,CATSDSGLAGVNEQFF
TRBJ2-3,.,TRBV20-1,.,TGCAGTGCTAGAGATCGTCACACGAGCACAGATACGCAGTATTTT,CSARDRHTSTDTQYF
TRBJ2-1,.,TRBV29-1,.,TGCAGCGTTGGTGGGCAGGGGCACAATGAGCAGTTCTTC,CSVGGQGHNEQFF
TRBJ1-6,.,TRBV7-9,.,TGTGCCAGCAGCTTAGTTAGCGGGTACGGGTCACCCCTCCACTTT,CASSLVSGYGSPLHF